This T cell receptor (beta chain) was observed in a study of T cells after yellow fever vaccination. Study-wide findings and caveats: Reappearing after the booster were most of the clones from primary vaccination (about 96% CD4, 88% CD8).

This clonotype was seen a few times. Its antigen is undetermined. CDR3 length: 15 amino acids. The V gene's germline CDR1 is SNHLY and CDR2 FYNNEI. V lost 4 bases to trimming and J lost 6 bases, with 15 bases between them. TCRdb ran MiXCR on the 5' RACE reads and lists one entry per CDR3 protein. The sample includes about 580,000 distinct CDR3 sequences, about 15% of them seen just once. The rearrangement links TRBV2 to TRBJ1-4; the D gene is possibly TRBD1 (5 bases). This sequence was found in a man younger than 35 who received the YFV17D yellow fever vaccine. The material was PBMCs, obtained 4 to 5 days after the first yellow fever vaccination. The CDR3 nucleotides read TGTGCCAGCAGTGGAAGCGCGTGGGGGGATGAAAAACTGTTTTTT. Protein: CASSGSAWGDEKLFF.